The clone carrying this TCR beta chain was recorded many times. Its antigen is as yet unknown. This entry is derived from a study of Graves' ophthalmopathy and Graves' hyperthyroidism. Regarding the study as a whole: Blood was where most expanded thyroid clonotypes above 0.001 frequency also turned up.

Moderate-to-severe activity, CAS at least 3, NOSPECS at least 4 and duration under 3 months characterized donors with ophthalmopathy. As diagnostic evidence, clinical symptoms, serum thyroxine, TRAb, thyroid ultrasound and orbital computed tomography were relied upon. PBMCs were density-gradient isolated from approximately 10 ml fresh blood. Amplification from RNA transcripts yielded the TCR beta CDR3 regions. An initial RT-PCR round employing HTBI primers preceded a second-round multiplex PCR. From the multiplex PCR reads, TCRdb called clonotypes with MiXCR, one entry per CDR3 protein. The sample has about 400,000 distinct CDR3 sequences, around 18% seen once; the top ten hold 1.5% to 2%. The V end was cut by 5 bases, the J end by 1 base, with 11 bases between. Germline V gives CDR1 GTSNPN, CDR2 SVGIG (reference sequence). This CDR3 is built from 13 residues.

The chain recombines TRBV30 with TRBJ1-1; D is possibly TRBD1 (5 bases). Sequenced material: peripheral blood. This TCR derives from a woman aged 18-29 years with Graves' ophthalmopathy. The CDR3 here is CAWGAGPNTEAFF. Written as DNA, the CDR3 is TGTGCCTGGGGGGCAGGGCCGAACACTGAAGCTTTCTTT.